Presented here are 7 T cell receptor beta chains from one specimen sequenced in a study of early T cells in non-severe SARS-CoV-2 infection. TCRdb re-called the 5' RACE reads through MiXCR, storing one row per CDR3 protein. The sample lists 45,000 to 75,000 distinct CDR3 sequences; 5.6% were seen once. Sequencing was done on a sample of whole blood. The receptors here all came from an adult who was a healthcare worker with PCR-confirmed SARS-CoV-2 infection or an uninfected control (not recorded which).

This clonotype occurred many times. The rearrangement joins TRBV19 to TRBJ2-1; no firm D call. The CDR3 loop spans 12 amino acids. Per the germline V gene, CDR1 is LNHDA and CDR2 is SQIVND (reference sequence). Trimming took 1 base from V and 10 from J, leaving 8 bases between them. The CDR3 DNA reads TGTGCCAGTAGTATAGGCGTGCGCGAGCAGTTCTTC. Its translation is CASSIGVREQFF. The full variable domain, completed using reference TRBV19 and TRBJ2-1, is DGGITQSPKYLFRKEGQNVTLSCEQNLNHDAMYWYRQDPGQGLRLIYYSQIVNDFQKGDIAEGYSVSREKKESFPLTVTSAQKNPTAFYLCASSIGVREQFFGPGTRLTVL.

At least ten counts were recorded for this clonotype. The chain joins TRBV7-2 to TRBJ2-2, with TRBD1 as a possible D gene (5 bases). The V gene lost 5 bases and the J gene lost 5 bases, with 18 bases spanning the gap. Germline V gene sequence: CDR1 SGHTA, CDR2 FQGNSA. There are 16 residues in the CDR3. CDR3 sequence (DNA): TGTGCCAGCAGCACCCCGAAGGGGCCGTGGACCGGGGAGCTGTTTTTT. Translation gives CASSTPKGPWTGELFF.

In this sample, this clonotype turned up many times. The V gene is TRBV2, the J gene TRBJ2-7, with D hard to call. V lost 3 bases to trimming and J lost 4 bases, with 4 bases between them. The CDR3 spans 11 residues. The germline CDR1 and CDR2 sequences are SNHLY and FYNNEI. In DNA form, the CDR3 reads TGTGCCAGCAGTGACCCTTACGAGCAGTACTTC. Amino acids: CASSDPYEQYF.

This clonotype appeared many times. The J gene is TRBJ2-2, the V gene TRBV10-3; 12 bases map to TRBD2. This CDR3 has 17 residues. Germline V gene sequence: CDR1 ENHRY, CDR2 SYGVKD. V lost 11 bases and J lost 0; bases outside the gene matches: 10. CDR3 nucleotide sequence: TGTGCCCTCAAGACGACTAGCGGGGGAGCGAACACCGGGGAGCTGTTTTTT. It is translated as CALKTTSGGANTGELFF.

The chain recombines TRBV5-4 with TRBJ2-7; TRBD2 matches 7 bases. This CDR3 contains 13 residues. CDR1 is SGHNT, CDR2 YYREEE, per germline (reference sequence). The ends lost 4 bases at V and 5 bases at J; junction bases unmatched: 6. The DNA for the CDR3 is TGTGCCAGCAGCCAGCGGGGCGGTAACGAGCAGTACTTC. Its translation: CASSQRGGNEQYF.

This sequence joins TRBV27 and TRBJ2-5; TRBD1 agrees at 8 bases. Germline assignment: CDR1 MNHEY and CDR2 SMNVEV (reference sequence). The length of the CDR3 is 16 residues. V lost 6 bases and J lost 5; bases outside the gene matches: 14. The CDR3 region has the DNA TGTGCCAGCAGCCAGCAGGGACAGGCTAAGGGGGAGACCCAGTACTTC. Translating gives CASSQQGQAKGETQYF.

Ten or more counts support this clonotype. The rearrangement links TRBV5-8 to TRBJ2-6; the D gene is possibly TRBD1 (5 bases). CDR3 length equals 15 residues. The V end lost 5 bases, the J end lost 0 bases, and 9 bases lay between the germline ends. The germline CDR1 and CDR2 sequences are SGHTS and YDEGEE. CDR3 in DNA: TGTGCCAGCAGAAGCAGGGTCTCTGGGGCCAACGTCCTGACTTTC. It codes for CASRSRVSGANVLTF.